This is a list of T cell receptor beta chains from one sample in a study of regulatory T cells in long-lasting Graves disease. TCRdb fed the multiplex PCR reads into MiXCR, producing one record per CDR3 protein. The data hold almost 350,000 distinct CDR3 sequences, with 15% to 20% observed a single time. The sequencing used peripheral blood mononuclear cells (PBMCs), collected when the disease was refractory, from a patient treated with antithyroid drugs. The receptor source for this set is a female donor with Graves disease. Each CDR3 is given with its conserved first and last residue. The D gene is left open where the match is weak. Clone size is not always given. Where it is, it says once, few, many or a class for expanded clones.

TRBV7-2,many,-,TRBJ1-5,TGTGCCAGCAGCTTAGCGTCTGCTAGCAGCAATCAGCCCCAGCATTTT,CASSLASASSNQPQHF
TRBV29-1,-,TRBD1,TRBJ1-1,TGCAGCGTGGCGGGTATGACAGGGGCTGAAGCTTTCTTT,CSVAGMTGAEAFF
TRBV3-1,-,TRBD2,TRBJ2-2,TGTGCCAGCAGTTTCTCTAGCGGGAGGACCGGGGAGCTGTTTTTT,CASSFSSGRTGELFF
TRBV11-3,many,TRBD2,TRBJ2-4,TGTGCCAGCAGCTTTAGCGCCTGGTTAGCGGGAGGGCCGGCCGACAAAAACATTCAGTACTTC,CASSFSAWLAGGPADKNIQYF
TRBV12-3/TRBV12-4,-,TRBD1,TRBJ2-2,TGTGCCAGCAGTTCACACGGGACAGCCCTGTTTTTT,CASSSHGTALFF
TRBV6-9,many,-,TRBJ2-7,TGTGCCAGCAGTTACTCCGGGTCATTCTCCTACGAGCAGTACTTC,CASSYSGSFSYEQYF
TRBV12-5,-,-,TRBJ2-7,TGTGCTAGTGGTTTGGTACTGGGACCAGAGGTCTACGAGCAGTACTTC,CASGLVLGPEVYEQYF
TRBV20-1,-,-,TRBJ2-3,TGCAGTGCTAGAGATCGTGGCGGGGGCTGGGATACGCAGTATTTT,CSARDRGGGWDTQYF
TRBV4-2,-,TRBD1,TRBJ1-4,TGTGCCAGCAGCCAGACACCAGGGGGCCGTAATGAAAAACTGTTTTTT,CASSQTPGGRNEKLFF
TRBV20-1,many,-,TRBJ2-7,TGCAGTGCTAGACGGGGCAGCTCCTACGAGCAGTACTTC,CSARRGSSYEQYF
TRBV27,-,TRBD1,TRBJ1-5,TGTGCCAGCAGGCCGACAGGGTTCCTTAGCAATCAGCCCCAGCATTTT,CASRPTGFLSNQPQHF
TRBV12-3/TRBV12-4,many,TRBD1,TRBJ1-1,TGTGCCAGCAGTTTCACAGGGGGCGGATCTGAAGCTTTCTTT,CASSFTGGGSEAFF
TRBV7-9,-,TRBD1,TRBJ2-7,TGTGCCAGCAGCCCAAACGAGGGGGCGATCCCCTACGAGCAGTACTTC,CASSPNEGAIPYEQYF
TRBV20-1,-,TRBD2,TRBJ2-5,TGCAGTGCTACTACCCCTAGCGGGGGCGAGACCCAGTACTTC,CSATTPSGGETQYF
TRBV27,-,-,TRBJ2-4,TGTGCCAGCAGTTTGACAGGTAGCAACATTCAGTACTTC,CASSLTGSNIQYF
TRBV7-9,many,-,TRBJ2-5,TGTGCCAGCAGCCCCCCCCTTCGGGGAGGAGAGACCCAGTACTTC,CASSPPLRGGETQYF
TRBV2,-,TRBD1,TRBJ1-1,TGTGCCAGCTACCGGGACAGAGGAGTCAAAACTGAAGCTTTCTTT,CASYRDRGVKTEAFF
TRBV28,-,TRBD1,TRBJ1-2,TGTGCCAGCAGCCCCCTCGGACAGGGCGCTAACTATGGCTACACCTTC,CASSPLGQGANYGYTF
TRBV7-9,many,-,TRBJ1-4,TGTGCCAGCAGCCCGTCGGAAGGGACTGGGGTTTTT,CASSPSEGTGVF
TRBV7-9,-,-,TRBJ2-3,TGTGCCAGCAGCACCAGAGGGGGGTCGTCAGATACGCAGTATTTT,CASSTRGGSSDTQYF
TRBV2,-,TRBD1,TRBJ2-5,TGTGCCAGCAGTGGGGGGACAGGCCAAGAGACCCAGTACTTC,CASSGGTGQETQYF
TRBV9,-,-,TRBJ2-5,TGTGCCAGCAGCGTAGGCCCTAGTCGAGAGACCCAGTACTTC,CASSVGPSRETQYF
TRBV6-1,-,-,TRBJ2-7,TGTGCCAGCAGTATGGACACGGGTCCCTACGAGCAGTACTTC,CASSMDTGPYEQYF
TRBV28,many,-,TRBJ2-7,TGTGCCAGCAGTTTATCCCCCGGCGAGCAGTGCTTC,CASSLSPGEQCF
TRBV2,-,-,TRBJ2-7,TGTGCCAGCACCCTACAGGGTGTTTACGAGCAGTACTTC,CASTLQGVYEQYF
TRBV29-1,many,TRBD1,TRBJ1-2,TGCAGCGTTACAGGGGGTGGCTATGGCTACACCTTC,CSVTGGGYGYTF
TRBV7-2,many,-,TRBJ2-5,TGTGCCAGCAGCCGTTCTACAGACCGGGAGACCCAGTACTTC,CASSRSTDRETQYF
TRBV5-6,many,-,TRBJ2-7,TGTGCCAGCAGCTTGACGACTAGAGGGTACGAGCAGTACTTC,CASSLTTRGYEQYF
TRBV29-1,few,-,TRBJ2-2,TGCAGCGTTATGCCGACCACCGGGGAGCTGTTTTTT,CSVMPTTGELFF
TRBV3-1,few,-,TRBJ2-5,TGTGCCAGCAGCCACCTTTGGGTGGAGACCCAGTACTTC,CASSHLWVETQYF
TRBV29-1,many,-,TRBJ2-5,TGCAGCGTTGACGTCGTCCAAGAGACCCAGTACTTC,CSVDVVQETQYF
TRBV18,many,-,TRBJ2-7,TGTGCCAGCAGCCCGACTCTCTACGAGCAGTACTTC,CASSPTLYEQYF
TRBV28,-,-,TRBJ1-1,TGTGCCAGCAGTTTGAGATACACTGAAACTTTCTTT,CASSLRYTETFF
TRBV2,many,-,TRBJ1-3,TGTGCCAGCGGGCAGGGGCCAGTTAACTCTGGAAACACCATATATTTT,CASGQGPVNSGNTIYF
TRBV12-3/TRBV12-4,many,TRBD1,TRBJ2-5,TGTGCCAGCAGTTCAACCGGATGGGACAGCCAAGAGACCCAGTACTTC,CASSSTGWDSQETQYF
TRBV6-1,few,-,TRBJ1-2,TGTGCCAGCTGGGGCACCTATGGCTACACCTTC,CASWGTYGYTF
TRBV20-1,-,TRBD1,TRBJ1-2,TGCAGTGCTAGAGATGGGACAGGGTTAACATATGGCTACACCTTC,CSARDGTGLTYGYTF
TRBV12-3/TRBV12-4,-,-,TRBJ1-5,TGTGCCAGCAGTTTTCGAGATAGCGATCAGCCCCAGCATTTT,CASSFRDSDQPQHF
TRBV7-9,many,-,TRBJ1-2,TGTGCCAGCAGCTTTATCCGCTTAGATGGCTACACCTTC,CASSFIRLDGYTF
TRBV11-2,many,TRBD1,TRBJ1-1,TGTGCCAGCAGCTTCAGGGGGATCATGAACACTGAAGCTTTCTTT,CASSFRGIMNTEAFF
TRBV30,-,-,TRBJ1-1,TGTGCCTGGAGTGTATTTGGGGTGAACACTGAAGCTTTCTTT,CAWSVFGVNTEAFF
TRBV12-3/TRBV12-4,many,-,TRBJ1-2,TGTGCCAGCACTCTGGGGCGTGGTCCTGATGGCTACACCTTC,CASTLGRGPDGYTF
TRBV28,many,TRBD1,TRBJ1-1,TGTGCCAGCAGTTCCCTCTACAGCGTGGGACAGCATAACACTGAAGCTTTCTTT,CASSSLYSVGQHNTEAFF
TRBV9,-,TRBD1,TRBJ1-3,TGTGCCAGCAGCGTCAAGGGACAGGGGGTTGAAAACACCGTATATTTT,CASSVKGQGVENTVYF
TRBV19,-,-,TRBJ1-1,TGTGCCAGTAAGACATTGCAGGGACTGAACACTGAAGCTTTCTTT,CASKTLQGLNTEAFF
TRBV12-3/TRBV12-4,many,TRBD2,TRBJ2-5,TGTGCCAGCAGTCCCCGGCTAGCGGGAGTGGGAGAGACCCAGTACTTC,CASSPRLAGVGETQYF
TRBV30,-,TRBD1,TRBJ1-5,TGTGCCTGGAGTACAGGGACAGCTTATCAGCCCCAGCATTTT,CAWSTGTAYQPQHF
TRBV7-9,-,-,TRBJ2-7,TGTGCCGGGGCCAGATCCACGGGGTACGAGCAGTACTTC,CAGARSTGYEQYF
TRBV4-1,few,TRBD1,TRBJ2-5,TGCGCCAGCAGCCAAGATTTGTCGCACAGGGGGCTCGAGACCCAGTACTTC,CASSQDLSHRGLETQYF
TRBV27,few,-,TRBJ2-3,TGTGCCAGCATAGGGAGAACGCCAGATACGCAGTATTTT,CASIGRTPDTQYF
TRBV6-5,many,-,TRBJ1-1,TGTGCCAGCAGTTACTTAATGGGCGTGCCCGGATCCACTGAAGCTTTCTTT,CASSYLMGVPGSTEAFF
TRBV11-2,many,-,TRBJ2-7,TGTGCCAGCAGCTTAAGCCGCGGGGAGCAGTACTTC,CASSLSRGEQYF
TRBV4-1,-,-,TRBJ2-5,TGCGCCAGCAGGCAAAACAGGGAACAAGAGACCCAGTACTTC,CASRQNREQETQYF
TRBV5-6,-,-,TRBJ1-3,TGTGCCAGCAGCTTGAGGGTCAGTCGACGGGAATCTGGAAACACCATATATTTT,CASSLRVSRRESGNTIYF
TRBV15,many,TRBD2,TRBJ2-7,TGTGCCACCAGCAGAATAGCGGGAGGCCACTACGAGCAGTACTTC,CATSRIAGGHYEQYF